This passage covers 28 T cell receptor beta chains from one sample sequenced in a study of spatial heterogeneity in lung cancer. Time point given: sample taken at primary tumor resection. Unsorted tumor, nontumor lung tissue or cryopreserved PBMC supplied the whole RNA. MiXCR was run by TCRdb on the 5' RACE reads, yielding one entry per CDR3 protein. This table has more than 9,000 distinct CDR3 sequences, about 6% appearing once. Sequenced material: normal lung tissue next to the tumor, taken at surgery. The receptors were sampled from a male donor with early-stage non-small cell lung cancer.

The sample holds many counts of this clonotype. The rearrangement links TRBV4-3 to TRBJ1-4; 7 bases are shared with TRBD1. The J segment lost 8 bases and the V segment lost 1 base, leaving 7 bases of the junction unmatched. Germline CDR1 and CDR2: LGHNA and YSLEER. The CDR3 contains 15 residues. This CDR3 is CASSQGDRVREKLFF. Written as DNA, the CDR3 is TGCGCCAGCAGCCAAGGAGACAGGGTTCGCGAAAAACTGTTTTTT.

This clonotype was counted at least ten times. CDR3 nucleotide sequence: TGTGCCAGCAGCTTAAGACAGGGTGGGCAAGAGACCCAGTACTTC. It translates to CASSLRQGGQETQYF. This chain joins TRBV7-9 and TRBJ2-5, with TRBD1 identical over 7 bases. CDR1 is SEHNR and CDR2 is FQNEAQ in the germline V gene (reference sequence). The CDR3 has 15 residues. With V trimmed by 2 bases and J by 2 bases, 5 bases remained unmatched.

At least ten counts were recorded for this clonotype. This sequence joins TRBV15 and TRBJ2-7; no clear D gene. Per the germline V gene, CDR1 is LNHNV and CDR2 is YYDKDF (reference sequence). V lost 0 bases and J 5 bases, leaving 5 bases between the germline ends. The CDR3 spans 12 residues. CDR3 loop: CATSRDRNEQYF. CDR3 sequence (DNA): TGTGCCACCAGCAGAGATAGAAACGAGCAGTACTTC. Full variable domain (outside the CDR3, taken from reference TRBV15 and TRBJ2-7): DAMVIQNPRYQVTQFGKPVTLSCSQTLNHNVMYWYQQKSSQAPKLLFHYYDKDFNNEADTPDNFQSRRPNTSFCFLDIRSPGLGDTAMYLCATSRDRNEQYFGPGTRLTVT.

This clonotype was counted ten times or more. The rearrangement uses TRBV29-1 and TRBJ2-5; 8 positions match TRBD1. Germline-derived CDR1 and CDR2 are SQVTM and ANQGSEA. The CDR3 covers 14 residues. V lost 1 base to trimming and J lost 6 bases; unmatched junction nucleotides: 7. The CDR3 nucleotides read TGCAGCGTTGAAGGGCAGGGGGCGACACAGACCCAGTACTTC. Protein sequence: CSVEGQGATQTQYF.

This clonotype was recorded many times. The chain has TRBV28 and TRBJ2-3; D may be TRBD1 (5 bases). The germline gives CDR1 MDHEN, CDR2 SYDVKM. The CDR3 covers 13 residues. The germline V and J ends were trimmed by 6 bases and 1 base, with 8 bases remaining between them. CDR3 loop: CASRGPGTDTQYF. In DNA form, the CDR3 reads TGTGCCAGCAGGGGGCCCGGCACAGATACGCAGTATTTT.

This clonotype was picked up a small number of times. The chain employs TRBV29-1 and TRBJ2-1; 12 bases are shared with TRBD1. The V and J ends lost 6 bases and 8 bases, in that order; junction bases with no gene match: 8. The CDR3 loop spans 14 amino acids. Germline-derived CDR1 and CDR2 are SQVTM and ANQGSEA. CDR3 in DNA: TGCAGCGTGCAACCGGGACAGGGGGCGTATGAGCAGTTCTTC. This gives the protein CSVQPGQGAYEQFF.

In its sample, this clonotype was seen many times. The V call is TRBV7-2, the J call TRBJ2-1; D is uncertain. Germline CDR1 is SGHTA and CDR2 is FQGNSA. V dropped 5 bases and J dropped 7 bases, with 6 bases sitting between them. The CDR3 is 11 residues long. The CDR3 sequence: CASSPGNEQFF. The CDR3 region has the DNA TGTGCCAGCAGCCCGGGTAATGAGCAGTTCTTC.

This chain's CDR3 is CASSLSMGAGSYNEQFF. The DNA for the CDR3 is TGTGCCAGCAGCCTTTCAATGGGGGCCGGCTCCTACAATGAGCAGTTCTTC. The genes are TRBV11-2 and TRBJ2-1; TRBD1 might be the D (6 bases). Trimming stripped 5 bases from V and 0 bases from J, with 17 bases between. The CDR3 spans 17 residues. Germline V lookup: CDR1 SGHAT, CDR2 FQNNGV.

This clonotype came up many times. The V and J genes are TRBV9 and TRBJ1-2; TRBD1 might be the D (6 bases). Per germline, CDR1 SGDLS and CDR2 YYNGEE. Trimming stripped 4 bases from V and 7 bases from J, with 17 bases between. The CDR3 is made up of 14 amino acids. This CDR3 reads CASSSSSGASGYTF. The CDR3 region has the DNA TGTGCCAGCAGCTCCAGCTCAGGGGCAAGTGGCTACACCTTC.

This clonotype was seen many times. The CDR3 here is CASSLSSGTTGGYTF. The DNA of the CDR3 is TGCGCCAGCAGCTTGTCCTCCGGGACGACTGGGGGCTACACCTTC. This chain uses TRBV5-1 with TRBJ1-2; a weak D match, TRBD1 (5 bases). Germline loops: CDR1 SGHRS, CDR2 YFSETQ. The CDR3 is 15 residues long. V was shortened by 1 base and J by 8 bases, with 18 bases between the two germline ends.

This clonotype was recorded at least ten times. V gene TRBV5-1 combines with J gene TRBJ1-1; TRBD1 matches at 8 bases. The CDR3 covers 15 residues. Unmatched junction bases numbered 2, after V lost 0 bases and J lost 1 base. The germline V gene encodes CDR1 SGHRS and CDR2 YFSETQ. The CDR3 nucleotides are TGCGCCAGCAGCTTGGGCGGACAGGGGAACACTGAAGCTTTCTTT. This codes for CASSLGGQGNTEAFF. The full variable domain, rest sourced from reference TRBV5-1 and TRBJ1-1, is KAGVTQTPRYLIKTRGQQVTLSCSPISGHRSVSWYQQTPGQGLQFLFEYFSETQRNKGNFPGRFSGRQFSNSRSEMNVSTLELGDSALYLCASSLGGQGNTEAFFGQGTRLTVV.

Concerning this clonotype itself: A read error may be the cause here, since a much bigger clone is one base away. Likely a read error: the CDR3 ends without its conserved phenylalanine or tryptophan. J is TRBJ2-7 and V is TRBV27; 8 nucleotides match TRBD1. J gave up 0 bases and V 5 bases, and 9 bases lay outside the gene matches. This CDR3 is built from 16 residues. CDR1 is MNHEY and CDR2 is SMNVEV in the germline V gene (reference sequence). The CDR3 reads CASSLLLRGHSYEQYL. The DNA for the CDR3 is TGTGCCAGCAGTCTACTACTCAGGGGGCACTCCTACGAGCAGTACCTC.

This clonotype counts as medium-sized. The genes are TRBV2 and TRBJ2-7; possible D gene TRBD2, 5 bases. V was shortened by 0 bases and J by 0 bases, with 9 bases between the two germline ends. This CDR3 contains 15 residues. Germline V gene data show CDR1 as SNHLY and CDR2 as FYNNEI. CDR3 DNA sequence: TGTGCCAGCAGTGAAGCAGCTAGCCACTCCTACGAGCAGTACTTC. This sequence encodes CASSEAASHSYEQYF.

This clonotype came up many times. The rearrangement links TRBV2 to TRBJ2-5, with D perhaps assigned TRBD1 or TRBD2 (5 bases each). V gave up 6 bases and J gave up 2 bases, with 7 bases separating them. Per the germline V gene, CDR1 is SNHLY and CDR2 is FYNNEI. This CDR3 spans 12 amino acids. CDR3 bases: TGTGCCAGCAGGGGACGGCAAGAGACCCAGTACTTC. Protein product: CASRGRQETQYF.

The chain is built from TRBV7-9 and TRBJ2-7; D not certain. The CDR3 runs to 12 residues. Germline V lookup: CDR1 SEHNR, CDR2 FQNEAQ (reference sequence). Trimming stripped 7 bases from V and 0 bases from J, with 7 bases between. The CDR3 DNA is TGTGCCAGCATGGGCGACTCCTACGAGCAGTACTTC. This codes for CASMGDSYEQYF. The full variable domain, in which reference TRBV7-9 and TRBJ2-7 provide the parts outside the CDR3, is DTGVSQNPRHKITKRGQNVTFRCDPISEHNRLYWYRQTLGQGPEFLTYFQNEAQLEKSRLLSDRFSAERPKGSFSTLEIQRTEQGDSAMYLCASMGDSYEQYFGPGTRLTVT.

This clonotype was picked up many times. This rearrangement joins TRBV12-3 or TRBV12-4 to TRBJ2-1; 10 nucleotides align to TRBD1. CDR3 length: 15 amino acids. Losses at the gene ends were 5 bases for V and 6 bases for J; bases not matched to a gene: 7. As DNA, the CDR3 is TGTGCCAGCAGTCCCCCGGGACAGGGGTTCAATGAGCAGTTCTTC. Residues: CASSPPGQGFNEQFF.

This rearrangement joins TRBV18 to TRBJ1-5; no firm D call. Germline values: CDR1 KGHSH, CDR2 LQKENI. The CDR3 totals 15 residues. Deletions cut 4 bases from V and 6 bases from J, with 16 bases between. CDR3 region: CASSLRPTGIQPQHF. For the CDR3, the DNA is TGTGCCAGCTCACTAAGGCCAACTGGAATTCAGCCCCAGCATTTT.

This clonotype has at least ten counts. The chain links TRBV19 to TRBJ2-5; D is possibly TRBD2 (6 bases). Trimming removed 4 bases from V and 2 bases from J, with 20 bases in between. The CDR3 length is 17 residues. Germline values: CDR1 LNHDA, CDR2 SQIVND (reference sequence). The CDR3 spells CASSKTRLARTQETQYF. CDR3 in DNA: TGTGCCAGTAGTAAGACGAGGCTAGCGCGGACGCAAGAGACCCAGTACTTC.

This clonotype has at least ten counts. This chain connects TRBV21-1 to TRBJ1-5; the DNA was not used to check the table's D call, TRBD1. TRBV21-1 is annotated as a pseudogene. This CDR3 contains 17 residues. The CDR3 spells CASTPLGRRRICQPQHF. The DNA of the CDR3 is TGTGCCAGCACCCCCCTAGGGCGAAGGAGAATTTGTCAGCCCCAGCATTTT.

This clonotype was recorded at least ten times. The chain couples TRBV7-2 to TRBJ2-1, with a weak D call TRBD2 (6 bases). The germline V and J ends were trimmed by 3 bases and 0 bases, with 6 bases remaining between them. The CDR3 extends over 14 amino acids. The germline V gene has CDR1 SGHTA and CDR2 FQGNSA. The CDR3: CASSLTSSYNEQFF. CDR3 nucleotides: TGTGCCAGCAGCTTGACTAGCTCCTACAATGAGCAGTTCTTC.

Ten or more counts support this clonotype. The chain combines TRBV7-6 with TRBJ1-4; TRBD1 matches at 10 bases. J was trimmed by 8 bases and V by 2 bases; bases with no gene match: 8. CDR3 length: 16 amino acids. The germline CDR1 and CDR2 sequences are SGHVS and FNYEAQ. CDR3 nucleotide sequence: TGTGCCAGCAGCTTACTGACAGGGGGCAAAGGGGAAAAACTGTTTTTT. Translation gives CASSLLTGGKGEKLFF.

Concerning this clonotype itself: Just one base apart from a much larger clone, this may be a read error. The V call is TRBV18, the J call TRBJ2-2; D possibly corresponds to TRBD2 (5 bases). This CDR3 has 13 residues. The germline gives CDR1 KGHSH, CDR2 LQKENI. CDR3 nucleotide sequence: TGTGTCAGCTCACCAGTTCCGAGCGGCGAGCTGTTTTTT. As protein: CVSSPVPSGELFF.

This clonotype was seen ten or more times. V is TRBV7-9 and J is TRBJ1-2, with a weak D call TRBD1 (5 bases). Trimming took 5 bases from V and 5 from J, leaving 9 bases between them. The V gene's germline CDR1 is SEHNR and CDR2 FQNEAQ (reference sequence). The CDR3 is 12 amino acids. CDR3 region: CASSLQEYGYTF. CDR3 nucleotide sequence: TGTGCCAGCAGCCTACAGGAATATGGCTACACCTTC.

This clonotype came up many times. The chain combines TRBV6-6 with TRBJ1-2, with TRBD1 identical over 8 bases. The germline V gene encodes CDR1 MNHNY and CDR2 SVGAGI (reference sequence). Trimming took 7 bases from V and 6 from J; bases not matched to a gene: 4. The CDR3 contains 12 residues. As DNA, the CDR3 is TGTGCCAGCACCCCAGGGGGCCATGGCTACACCTTC. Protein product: CASTPGGHGYTF.

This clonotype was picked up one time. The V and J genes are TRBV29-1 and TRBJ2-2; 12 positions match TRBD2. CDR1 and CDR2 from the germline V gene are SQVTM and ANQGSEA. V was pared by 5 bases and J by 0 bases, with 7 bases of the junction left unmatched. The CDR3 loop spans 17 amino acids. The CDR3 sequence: CSVLPSGRETNTGELFF. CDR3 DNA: TGCAGCGTTCTGCCTAGCGGGAGGGAAACGAACACCGGGGAGCTGTTTTTT.

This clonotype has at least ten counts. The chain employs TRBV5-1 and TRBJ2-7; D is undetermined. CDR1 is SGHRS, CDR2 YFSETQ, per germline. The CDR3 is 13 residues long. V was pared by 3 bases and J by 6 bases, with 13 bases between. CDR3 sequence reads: CASSYSSLGEQYF. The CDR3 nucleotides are TGCGCCAGCAGCTACAGTTCCCTGGGCGAGCAGTACTTC.

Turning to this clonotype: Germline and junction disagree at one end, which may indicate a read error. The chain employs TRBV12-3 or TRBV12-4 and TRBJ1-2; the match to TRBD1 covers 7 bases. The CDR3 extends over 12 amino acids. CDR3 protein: CASSAPPGQHVF. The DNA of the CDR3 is TGTGCCAGCAGTGCCCCTCCGGGACAGCACGTCTTC.

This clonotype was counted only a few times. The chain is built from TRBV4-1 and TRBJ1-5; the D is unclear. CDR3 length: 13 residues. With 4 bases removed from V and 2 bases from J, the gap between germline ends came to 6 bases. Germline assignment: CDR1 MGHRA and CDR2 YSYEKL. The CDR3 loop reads CASSRQGNQPQHF. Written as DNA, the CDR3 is TGCGCCAGCAGCCGTCAGGGCAATCAGCCCCAGCATTTT.